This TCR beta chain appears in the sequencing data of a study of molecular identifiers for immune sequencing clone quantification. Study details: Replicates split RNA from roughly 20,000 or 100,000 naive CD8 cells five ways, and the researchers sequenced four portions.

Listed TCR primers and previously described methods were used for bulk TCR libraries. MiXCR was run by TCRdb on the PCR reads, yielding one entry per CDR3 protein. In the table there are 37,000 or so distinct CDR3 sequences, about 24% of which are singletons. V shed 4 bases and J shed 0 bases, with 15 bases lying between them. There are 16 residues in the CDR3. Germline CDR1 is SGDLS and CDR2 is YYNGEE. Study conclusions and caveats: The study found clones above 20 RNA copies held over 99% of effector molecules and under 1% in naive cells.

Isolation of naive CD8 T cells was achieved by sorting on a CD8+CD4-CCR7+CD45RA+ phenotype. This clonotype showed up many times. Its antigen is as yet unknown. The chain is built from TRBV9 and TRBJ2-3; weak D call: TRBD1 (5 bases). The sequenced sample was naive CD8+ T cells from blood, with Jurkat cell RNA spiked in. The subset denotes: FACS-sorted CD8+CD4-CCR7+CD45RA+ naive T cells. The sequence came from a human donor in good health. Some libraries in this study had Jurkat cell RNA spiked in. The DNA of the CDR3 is TGTGCCAGCAGCCCCCTGGGGCTTCCTAGCACAGATACGCAGTATTTT. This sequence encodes CASSPLGLPSTDTQYF.